The 8 T cell receptor beta chains below all came from one sample that was sequenced in a study of cytomegalovirus exposure and HLA in healthy donors. The study ran its PCR with 60 Vbeta and 13 Jbeta primers. The table came from immunoSEQ multiplex PCR; TCRdb's copy has only in-frame clones and leaves some out. This sample has about 93,000 clones, with roughly 72% found just once. The sample was PBMCs. The receptors originated from a young man in good health and CMV-seronegative.

This rearrangement joins TRBV6-5 to TRBJ2-3, with 7 bases identical to TRBD1. CDR3 size: 15 residues. V shed 6 bases and J 4 bases; nucleotides not matched to a gene: 10. Germline-derived CDR1 and CDR2 are MNHEY and SVGAGI. The CDR3 coding sequence is TGTGCCAGCAGCCCTGGACAGGAGAGGGCAGATACGCAGTATTTT. Its translation is CASSPGQERADTQYF.

This chain joins TRBV7-9 and TRBJ1-2; 7 bases line up with TRBD1. V lost 5 bases and J lost 1; bases outside the gene matches: 4. Per germline, CDR1 SEHNR and CDR2 FQNEAQ (reference sequence). The CDR3 length is 14 residues. CDR3 coding DNA: TGTGCCAGCAGCCCAGGGGGTAGTAACTATGGCTACACCTTC. Translating gives CASSPGGSNYGYTF. The entire variable domain, with the rest obtained from reference TRBV7-9 and TRBJ1-2, is as follows: DTGVSQNPRHKITKRGQNVTFRCDPISEHNRLYWYRQTLGQGPEFLTYFQNEAQLEKSRLLSDRFSAERPKGSFSTLEIQRTEQGDSAMYLCASSPGGSNYGYTFGSGTRLTVV.

The chain combines TRBV5-1 with TRBJ1-1, with D tentatively TRBD1 (6 bases). Germline CDR1 is SGHRS and CDR2 is YFSETQ. This CDR3 is 17 amino acids long. V was trimmed by 0 bases and J by 5 bases, leaving 20 bases between them. The CDR3 DNA follows: TGCGCCAGCAGCTTGGGCGCTTATGGGGGACAAGGAACTGAAGCTTTCTTT. Translating gives CASSLGAYGGQGTEAFF.

The chain employs TRBV19 and TRBJ2-7, with 9 nucleotides matching TRBD1. V was clipped by 6 bases and J by 1 base; unmatched bases: 7. The CDR3 extends over 15 amino acids. From germline, CDR1 is LNHDA and CDR2 SQIVND (reference sequence). Here the CDR3 DNA reads TGTGCCAGTAGCCGGGACAGGGCTCTTTCCTACGAGCAGTACTTC. As protein: CASSRDRALSYEQYF.

The V gene is TRBV28, the J gene TRBJ2-1, with 7 bases matching TRBD1. Germline CDR1 MDHEN, CDR2 SYDVKM. V shed 4 bases, J shed 6 bases, and the junction held 12 bases outside the gene matches. The CDR3 is 16 amino acids. The CDR3 nucleotides are TGTGCCAGCAGTTCCTTGACAGGGATCCCCTTCAATGAGCAGTTCTTC. Translated: CASSSLTGIPFNEQFF.

The V call is TRBV4-3, the J call TRBJ1-1; the match to TRBD1 covers 7 bases. The trim removed 6 bases at V and 4 bases at J, leaving 14 bases unmatched. The CDR3 loop spans 16 amino acids. Germline CDR1 LGHNA, CDR2 YSLEER. CDR3: CASRSMAGPGGTEAFF. The CDR3 nucleotides read TGCGCCAGCAGGAGTATGGCAGGGCCAGGGGGCACTGAAGCTTTCTTT.

The J gene is TRBJ1-6, the V gene TRBV9, with TRBD1 identical over 10 bases. The CDR3 consists of 15 residues. The V segment lost 2 bases and the J segment 10 bases; nucleotides outside the gene matches: 6. Germline V gene data show CDR1 as SGDLS and CDR2 as YYNGEE. The CDR3 spells CASSVRDRGSSPLHF. The CDR3 DNA reads TGTGCCAGCAGCGTCCGGGACAGGGGCAGCTCACCCCTCCACTTT.

The rearrangement joins TRBV19 to TRBJ2-1, with D tentatively TRBD1 (7 bases). Germline V gene lookup returns CDR1 LNHDA and CDR2 SQIVND (reference sequence). Deletions cut 7 bases from V and 3 bases from J, with 13 bases between. The CDR3 contains 14 residues. The CDR3: CASTRDSNYNEQFF. The CDR3 nucleotides are TGTGCCAGTACGCGGGACAGCAACTACAATGAGCAGTTCTTC.